This T cell receptor (beta chain) appears in the sequencing data of a study of metastatic and nonmetastatic thyroid tumors. This clone has at least ten counts. Among the patients, none had received any treatment before thyroid surgery. TCRdb reanalyzed the PCR reads via MiXCR. Of 85,000 to 100,000 clones listed, 10% to 15% are singletons. The CDR3 is 16 residues long. The trim removed 7 bases at V and 2 bases at J, leaving 9 bases unmatched. Germline CDR1 SNHLY, CDR2 FYNNEI. The chain joins TRBV2 to TRBJ2-1; 9 nucleotides line up with TRBD2. The sequence was obtained from a female donor with papillary thyroid cancer or a benign thyroid nodule (not recorded which). Some clones in this sample may be carry-over from other donors' samples. Input material: blood. In DNA form, the CDR3 reads TGTGCCAGCAATCTTCTGGGCGGGAGGGCCTACAATGAGCAGTTCTTC. This sequence encodes CASNLLGGRAYNEQFF.